The sequence of this T cell receptor (beta chain) was determined in a study of shared clonotypes between healthy human individuals. Whole-study results and caveats: Read depth was anticipated to influence clonotype sharing among donors.

The CDR3 consists of 15 residues. The germline V gene has CDR1 SGHRS and CDR2 YFSETQ. V lost 4 bases and J lost 6; bases outside the gene matches: 7. Assay used: immunoSEQ multiplex PCR; TCRdb lists only in-frame clones, some missing. The table has about 1.5 million clones, 98% seen once. A remark on this clone: Its target is not known.

Nashville, Tennessee was home to all donors, who were Caucasian adults. The receptor comes from a young man in good health. Sequencing was carried out using naive CD4+ T cells sorted from blood. Subset here: CD45RA+ positively selected. The chain carries TRBV5-1 and TRBJ1-5, with 10 nucleotides matching TRBD1. This chain's CDR3 is CASSEGQGGFQPQHF. For the CDR3, the DNA is TGCGCCAGCAGCGAAGGACAGGGGGGATTTCAGCCCCAGCATTTT. Variable domain in full (rest from reference TRBV5-1 and TRBJ1-5): KAGVTQTPRYLIKTRGQQVTLSCSPISGHRSVSWYQQTPGQGLQFLFEYFSETQRNKGNFPGRFSGRQFSNSRSEMNVSTLELGDSALYLCASSEGQGGFQPQHFGDGTRLSIL.